This T cell receptor (beta chain) comes out of a study of identical twins. General study findings and limits: For out-of-frame beta sequences, excess twin sharing was weaker.

V lost 0 bases, J lost 4 bases, and 7 bases stayed unmatched. CDR3 size: 16 residues. CDR1 and CDR2 (germline): SGDLS, YYNGEE. TCRdb re-called the 5' RACE reads with MiXCR, one entry per CDR3 protein. The table lists roughly 250,000 distinct CDR3 sequences, 6.5% to 9% of them singletons. This clonotype has a count of ten or more. Its antigen is unidentified. The same sample was also used in a study of yellow fever vaccine responses in identical twins.

This TCR was recovered from a woman in her late teens or twenties in good health. The sequenced sample was CD8+ T cells sorted from blood. The rearrangement uses TRBV9 and TRBJ2-7, with TRBD2 matching 10 bases. CDR3 sequence: CASSVGTSGSLYEQYF. CDR3 bases: TGTGCCAGCAGCGTAGGGACTAGCGGATCCTTGTACGAGCAGTACTTC.